Listed below are T cell receptor beta chains from one sample, sequenced in a study of T cell repertoires in cytomegalovirus infection. TCRdb redid the calling of the reads with MiXCR, one entry per CDR3 protein. The table shows 65,000 to 95,000 distinct CDR3 sequences, with 3.7% occurring only once. The sample was PBMCs. The receptors were gathered from a human donor in good health (CMV status not recorded). Some clones in this sample may be carry-over from other donors' samples. Both conserved end residues are part of each CDR3. Fields, in order: J gene, CDR3 length, D gene, clone size, V gene, CDR3 protein, CDR3 DNA. The D gene is left open where the match is weak. Clone size is given as once, few, many or a size class.

>TRBJ1-5|14|.|many|TRBV6-2/TRBV6-3
CASHSRTSNQPQHF
TGTGCCAGCCACTCCCGGACTAGCAATCAGCCCCAGCATTTT
>TRBJ1-2|14|TRBD1|many|TRBV7-2
CASSQTGTDYGYTF
TGTGCCAGCAGCCAGACAGGGACGGACTATGGCTACACCTTC
>TRBJ1-2|15|.|many|TRBV6-5
CASSYSGGYSYGYTF
TGTGCCAGCAGTTACTCGGGGGGGTACAGCTATGGCTACACCTTC
>TRBJ1-2|12|.|many|TRBV12-3/TRBV12-4
CASSYGLYGYTF
TGTGCCAGCAGTTACGGGCTCTATGGCTACACCTTC
>TRBJ2-1|13|.|many|TRBV7-3
CASSPRWGDEQFF
TGTGCCAGCAGCCCTCGATGGGGCGATGAGCAGTTCTTC
>TRBJ2-5|14|.|many|TRBV20-1
CSARGLWGEETQYF
TGCAGTGCTAGAGGTCTTTGGGGGGAAGAGACCCAGTACTTC
>TRBJ1-2|14|.|many|TRBV7-9
CASSFRAEHYGYTF
TGTGCCAGCAGCTTCAGGGCAGAGCACTATGGCTACACCTTC
>TRBJ1-6|14|.|many|TRBV19
CASRRLPERSPLHF
TGTGCCAGTCGAAGGCTACCGGAACGATCACCCCTCCACTTT
>TRBJ2-7|11|.|many|TRBV6-5
CASGVPYEQYF
TGTGCCAGCGGGGTACCCTACGAGCAGTACTTC
>TRBJ1-1|13|.|many|TRBV29-1
CSVDRRMNTEAFF
TGCAGCGTTGACAGACGTATGAACACTGAAGCTTTCTTT
>TRBJ2-3|16|.|many|TRBV7-2
CASSLGGVAGTDTQYF
TGTGCCAGCAGCTTAGGGGGAGTGGCGGGCACAGATACGCAGTATTTT
>TRBJ2-5|12|.|many|TRBV20-1
CSASSVGETQYF
TGCAGTGCTAGTTCGGTTGGAGAGACCCAGTACTTC
>TRBJ2-3|17|.|many|TRBV7-2
CASSQLIANLSTDTQYF
TGTGCCAGCAGCCAACTTATAGCGAATTTGAGCACAGATACGCAGTATTTT
>TRBJ2-3|14|.|many|TRBV11-2
CASSLYNGADTQYF
TGTGCCAGCAGCTTATATAACGGGGCAGATACGCAGTATTTT
>TRBJ1-1|14|.|many|TRBV7-2
CASRYTGTNTEAFF
TGTGCCAGCAGATACACCGGGACGAACACTGAAGCTTTCTTT
>TRBJ1-1|13|.|many|TRBV7-2
CASSLESGGKAFF
TGTGCCAGCAGCTTAGAATCTGGTGGCAAAGCTTTCTTT
>TRBJ1-1|12|.|many|TRBV20-1
CSARDPKAEAFF
TGCAGTGCTAGAGACCCGAAAGCCGAAGCTTTCTTT
>TRBJ1-1|11|.|many|TRBV30
CAWSMGREAFF
TGTGCCTGGAGTATGGGCCGTGAAGCTTTCTTT
>TRBJ2-6|18|.|many|TRBV28
CASSLVGLVGAGANVLTF
TGTGCCAGCAGTTTGGTAGGTCTCGTGGGGGCTGGGGCCAACGTCCTGACTTTC